These 11 T cell receptor beta chains came from one sample sequenced in a study of T-cell reconstitution after alpha-beta-depleted transplantation in children (dated by TCRdb to about 2016). The library was prepared using PCR. The sequencer listed for this sample is Illumina HiSeq 2500. Molecular barcoding was employed in the preparation of TCR libraries, with unique molecular identifiers being used to normalize TCRbeta repertoire quantification. TCRdb took the public reads, trimmed them with fastp at Q25, ran MiXCR for clone calling and kept in-frame beta chains. Duplicate CDR3 protein sequences are folded into a single record with the most common DNA and genes. Across this sample there are 350,000 to 450,000 distinct CDR3 sequences, with 13% seen only once. The ten biggest clones cover roughly 4.5% of the sample. The material sequenced was PBMCs, taken from the stem cell graft. Receptors originate from a human donor who donated a stem cell graft to a child with Fanconi anemia.

V gene TRBV18 combines with J gene TRBJ2-5; unclear D gene. The ends were cut back, 3 bases at V and 5 bases at J, with 10 bases in the middle. The CDR3 sequence is 13 residues long. CDR1 and CDR2 (germline): KGHSH, LQKENI. CDR3 bases: TGTGCCAGCTCACCGGGGTGGCTGGAGACCCAGTACTTC. Translation: CASSPGWLETQYF.

This chain joins TRBV18 and TRBJ1-1; D gene unclear. Germline values: CDR1 KGHSH, CDR2 LQKENI. The CDR3 covers 15 residues. V was trimmed by 2 bases and J by 2 bases, leaving 12 bases between them. The CDR3 nucleotides read TGTGCCAGCTCACCATTTGGGATACTCAACACTGAAGCTTTCTTT. Protein product: CASSPFGILNTEAFF.

The sample holds a few counts of this clonotype. Here the CDR3 DNA reads TGTGCCAGCTTCAAAACAGGGGATTTTACCTATGGCTACACCTTC. Amino acid sequence: CASFKTGDFTYGYTF. The J gene is TRBJ1-2, the V gene TRBV18; 7 nucleotides line up with TRBD1. V shed 7 bases, J shed 4 bases, and the junction held 12 bases outside the gene matches. The CDR3 has 15 amino acids. Germline V gene data show CDR1 as KGHSH and CDR2 as LQKENI. Together with reference TRBV18 and TRBJ1-2, the CDR3 gives the full variable domain: NAGVMQNPRHLVRRRGQEARLRCSPMKGHSHVYWYRQLPEEGLKFMVYLQKENIIDESGMPKERFSAEFPKEGPSILRIQQVVRGDSAAYFCASFKTGDFTYGYTFGSGTRLTVV.

V usage is TRBV28 and J usage is TRBJ2-3, with a possible D match to TRBD1 (7 bases). CDR3 length: 16 residues. Per the germline V gene, CDR1 is MDHEN and CDR2 is SYDVKM. The V gene lost 5 bases and the J gene lost 2 bases, with 17 bases spanning the gap. CDR3 region: CASSPARGAHTDTQYF. The CDR3, as DNA: TGTGCCAGCAGTCCAGCCAGGGGGGCCCACACAGATACGCAGTATTTT.

The chain recombines TRBV20-1 with TRBJ1-4; D is unclear. CDR3 length equals 14 residues. Germline V lookup: CDR1 DFQATT, CDR2 SNEGSKA (reference sequence). With 1 base removed from V and 8 bases from J, the gap between germline ends came to 14 bases. The CDR3 spells CSARAASGREKLFF. CDR3 nucleotides: TGCAGTGCTAGAGCAGCGTCCGGGAGAGAAAAACTGTTTTTT.

In this sample, this clonotype turned up a few times. The chain combines TRBV20-1 with TRBJ2-1; the D gene is possibly TRBD2 (6 bases). V was shortened by 5 bases and J by 6 bases, with 17 bases between the two germline ends. CDR3 length: 14 amino acids. The germline V gene has CDR1 DFQATT and CDR2 SNEGSKA (reference sequence). CDR3: CSAYRDSGSNEQFF. For the CDR3, the DNA is TGCAGTGCTTACCGGGACTCTGGTAGCAATGAGCAGTTCTTC.

This clonotype was seen more than once but under ten times. The J gene is TRBJ2-2, the V gene TRBV3-1; a possible D gene is TRBD1 (5 bases). Deletions cut 1 base from V and 1 base from J, with 13 bases between. The V gene's germline CDR1 is LGHDT and CDR2 YNNKEL (reference sequence). The CDR3 extends over 17 amino acids. The CDR3 is CASSQAGQGMNTGELFF. The CDR3 nucleotides are TGTGCCAGCAGCCAAGCCGGGCAGGGTATGAACACCGGGGAGCTGTTTTTT.

This clonotype has just a few counts. This rearrangement joins TRBV6-5 to TRBJ1-2; TRBD1 might be the D (5 bases). Germline assignment: CDR1 MNHEY and CDR2 SVGAGI. This CDR3 region has 16 residues. V was shortened by 0 bases and J by 8 bases, with 19 bases between the two germline ends. CDR3 protein: CASSYSPGGTGGGYTF. For the CDR3, the DNA is TGTGCCAGCAGTTACTCTCCGGGGGGAACAGGCGGCGGCTACACCTTC.

The J gene is TRBJ1-6, the V gene TRBV5-1; D is possibly TRBD1 (5 bases). The CDR3 extends over 14 amino acids. The V gene's germline CDR1 is SGHRS and CDR2 YFSETQ. Trimming stripped 0 bases from V and 10 bases from J, with 11 bases between. This CDR3 reads CASSLGVRGSPLHF. The CDR3 DNA reads as TGCGCCAGCAGCTTGGGAGTGAGGGGATCACCCCTCCACTTT. The variable domain in full, completed from reference TRBV5-1 and TRBJ1-6, reads KAGVTQTPRYLIKTRGQQVTLSCSPISGHRSVSWYQQTPGQGLQFLFEYFSETQRNKGNFPGRFSGRQFSNSRSEMNVSTLELGDSALYLCASSLGVRGSPLHFGNGTRLTVT.

The genes are TRBV5-1 and TRBJ2-5; 10 bases match TRBD1. CDR3 length equals 16 residues. After removal of 4 bases from V and 4 bases from J, the junction contained 10 bases not matched to a gene. Germline V CDR1 and CDR2: SGHRS, YFSETQ. In DNA, the CDR3 is TGCGCCAGCAGCCGCATCGACAGGGGGCCTTTAGAGACCCAGTACTTC. It codes for CASSRIDRGPLETQYF.

The chain's CDR3 is CASSEHLGGDLTEQFF. CDR3 nucleotide sequence: TGTGCCAGCAGTGAACATCTAGGGGGCGATTTGACTGAGCAGTTCTTC. This sequence joins TRBV2 and TRBJ2-1; 7 bases agree with TRBD1. V lost 2 bases, J lost 9 bases, and 13 bases stayed unmatched. The CDR3 loop spans 16 amino acids. Germline CDR1 and CDR2: SNHLY and FYNNEI.